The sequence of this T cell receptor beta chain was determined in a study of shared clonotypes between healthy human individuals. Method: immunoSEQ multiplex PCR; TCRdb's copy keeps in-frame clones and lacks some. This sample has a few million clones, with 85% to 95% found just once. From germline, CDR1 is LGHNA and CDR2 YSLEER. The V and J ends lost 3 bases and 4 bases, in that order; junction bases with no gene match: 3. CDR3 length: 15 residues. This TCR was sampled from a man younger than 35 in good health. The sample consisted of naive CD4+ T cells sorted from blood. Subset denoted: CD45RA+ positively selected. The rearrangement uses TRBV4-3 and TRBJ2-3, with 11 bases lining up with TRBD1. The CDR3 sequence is CASSHRTGGPDTQYF. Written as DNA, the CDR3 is TGCGCCAGCAGCCACCGGACAGGGGGCCCAGATACGCAGTATTTT.